What follows is one T cell receptor beta chain and its context. Its antigen is unknown. Per-base quality was not reported, and no clone a single base away is much larger than it. TCRbeta CDR3 regions were amplified from genomic DNA using the immunoSEQ Assay, a bias-controlled multiplex PCR. In the paper's pipeline: The number of nucleated cells in each sample was estimated from the amplification of reference gene primers within the assay. To quantify the absolute abundance of each unique TCRbeta CDR3 rearrangement, sequence reads were collapsed and filtered. For each sample, productive Simpson clonality was calculated by taking the square root of Simpson's diversity index across productive rearrangements. TCRdb carries this immuneACCESS record with in-frame sequences only. Its versions omit some clonotypes, under half of them owing to an unresolved V gene in the studies checked, with the rest unexplained. The DNA gave D and trimming, while V, J and clone size come from that table. The sample includes around 40,000 clones, with roughly 90% observed a single time. Approximately 12% of the sample is held by the ten biggest clonotypes.

Collaborating institutions collected whole blood in K2EDTA tubes following their own protocols. For TCRbeta analysis, collaborators shipped samples as frozen whole blood, isolated PBMCs, or DNA extracted from either of those sample types. V lost 5 bases and J lost 2 bases; the stretch between them is 16 bases long. CDR3 length: 14 amino acids, cysteine to phenylalanine. Here the CDR3 DNA is all that survives: 42 bases in frame from base 1. CDR1 SQVTM and CDR2 ANQGSEA were looked up in the germline V gene. This entry is derived from a study of blood T cell repertoires in COVID-19 (TCRdb year 2020). At the level of the whole study: Collaborator samples came from the United States, Italy and Spain and covered acute and convalescent phases of COVID-19. The prospective study material was composed of cDNA or gDNA derived from T cells, B-cell-depleted T cells, or PBMCs. Deeply sampled blood TCRbeta repertoires from subjects exposed to, actively infected with, or recovered from COVID-19 were included in the dataset. The repertoires were made available in a free public database intended to serve as a resource for research on the immune response to SARS-CoV-2. The samples were drawn from the first 160 participants of the ongoing ImmuneRACE study and from some 1,300 subjects provided by 6 global collaborators. Nearly every sample came with metadata listing a de-identified subject ID, COVID-19 status, age in years and sex. Where available, HLA class I and class II types were obtained from metadata supplied by the sample provider rather than from assay-based typing. The full study reports these points: The quantity of clinical and demographic metadata differed by source and by participant and was supplied without curation.

The sequence derives from a human donor in a cohort sampled during active COVID-19. Sequences were obtained from peripheral blood. The rearranged chain carries TRBV29-1 and TRBJ2-7; TRBD1 is a possible D gene, resting on 5 matching bases. The sequence in DNA is TGCAGCGTTAGGACATCTCCCTCGCCCTACGAGCAGTACTTC. This is translated as CSVRTSPSPYEQYF.